What follows is one T cell receptor beta chain and its context. Antigen: not known. Naive or memory CD4+ cells were cultured 1:1 with T cell-depleted PBMCs plus CEF. Trimming left V 4 bases short and J 0 bases short, with 10 bases between. The CDR3 loop spans 16 amino acids. The germline CDR1 and CDR2 sequences are SEHNR and FQNEAQ (reference sequence). These data are taken from a study of CD4 T cells in relation to SARS-CoV-2 and coronaviruses. Libraries were prepared by immunoSEQ multiplex PCR; TCRdb keeps only in-frame clonotypes and omits some of them. The sample has 35,000 or so clones; over 65% are singletons.

Sequenced: memory CD4+ T cells from PBMCs, cultured in vitro. This chain connects TRBV7-9 to TRBJ2-6; D may be TRBD2 (5 bases). The receptor was isolated from an adult with COVID-19. CDR3 region: CASSYSVTSGANVLTF. The CDR3 region has the DNA TGTGCCAGCAGCTATAGCGTTACCTCTGGGGCCAACGTCCTGACTTTC.